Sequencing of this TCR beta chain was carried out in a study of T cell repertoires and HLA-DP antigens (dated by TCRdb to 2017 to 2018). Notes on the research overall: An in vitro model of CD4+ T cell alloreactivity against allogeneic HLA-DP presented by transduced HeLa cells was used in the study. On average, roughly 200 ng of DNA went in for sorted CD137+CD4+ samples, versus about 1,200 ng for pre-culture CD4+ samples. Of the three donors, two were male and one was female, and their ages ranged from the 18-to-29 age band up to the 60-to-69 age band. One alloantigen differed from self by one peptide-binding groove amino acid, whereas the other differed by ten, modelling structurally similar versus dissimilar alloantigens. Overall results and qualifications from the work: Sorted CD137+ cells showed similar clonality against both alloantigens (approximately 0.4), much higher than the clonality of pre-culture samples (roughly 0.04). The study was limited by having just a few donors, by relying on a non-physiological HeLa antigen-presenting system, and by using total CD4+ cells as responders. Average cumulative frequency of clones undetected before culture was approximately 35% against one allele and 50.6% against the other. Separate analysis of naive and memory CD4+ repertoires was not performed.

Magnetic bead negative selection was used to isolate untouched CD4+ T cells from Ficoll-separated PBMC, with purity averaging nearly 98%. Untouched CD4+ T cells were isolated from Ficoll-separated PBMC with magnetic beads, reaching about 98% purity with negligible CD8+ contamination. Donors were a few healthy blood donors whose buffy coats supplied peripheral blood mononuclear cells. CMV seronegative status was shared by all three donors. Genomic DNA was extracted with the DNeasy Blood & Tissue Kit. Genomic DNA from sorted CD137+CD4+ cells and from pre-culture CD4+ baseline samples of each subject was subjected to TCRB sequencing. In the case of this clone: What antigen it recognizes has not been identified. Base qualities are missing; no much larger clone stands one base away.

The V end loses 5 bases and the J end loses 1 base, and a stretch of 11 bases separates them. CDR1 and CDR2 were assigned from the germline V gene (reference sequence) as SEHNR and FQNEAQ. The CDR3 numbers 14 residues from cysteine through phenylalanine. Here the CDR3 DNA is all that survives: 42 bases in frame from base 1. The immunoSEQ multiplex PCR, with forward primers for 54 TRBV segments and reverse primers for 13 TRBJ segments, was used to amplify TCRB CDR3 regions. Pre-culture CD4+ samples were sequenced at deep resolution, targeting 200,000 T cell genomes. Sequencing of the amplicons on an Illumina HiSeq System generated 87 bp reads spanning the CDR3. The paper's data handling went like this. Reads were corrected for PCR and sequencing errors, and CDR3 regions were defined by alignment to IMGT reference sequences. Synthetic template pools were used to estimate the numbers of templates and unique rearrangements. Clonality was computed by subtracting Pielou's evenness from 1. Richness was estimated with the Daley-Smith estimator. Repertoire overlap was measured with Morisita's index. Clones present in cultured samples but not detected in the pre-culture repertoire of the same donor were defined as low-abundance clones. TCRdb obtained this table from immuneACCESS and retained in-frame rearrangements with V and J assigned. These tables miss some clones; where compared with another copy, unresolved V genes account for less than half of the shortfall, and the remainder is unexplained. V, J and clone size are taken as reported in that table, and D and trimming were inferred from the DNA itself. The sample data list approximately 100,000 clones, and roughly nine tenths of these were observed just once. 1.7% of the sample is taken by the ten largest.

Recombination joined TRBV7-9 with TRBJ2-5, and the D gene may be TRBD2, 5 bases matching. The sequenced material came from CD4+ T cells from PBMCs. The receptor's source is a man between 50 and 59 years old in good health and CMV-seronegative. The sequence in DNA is TGTGCCAGCAGCATCCGGGGTCCCCAAGAGACCCAGTACTTC. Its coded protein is CASSIRGPQETQYF.